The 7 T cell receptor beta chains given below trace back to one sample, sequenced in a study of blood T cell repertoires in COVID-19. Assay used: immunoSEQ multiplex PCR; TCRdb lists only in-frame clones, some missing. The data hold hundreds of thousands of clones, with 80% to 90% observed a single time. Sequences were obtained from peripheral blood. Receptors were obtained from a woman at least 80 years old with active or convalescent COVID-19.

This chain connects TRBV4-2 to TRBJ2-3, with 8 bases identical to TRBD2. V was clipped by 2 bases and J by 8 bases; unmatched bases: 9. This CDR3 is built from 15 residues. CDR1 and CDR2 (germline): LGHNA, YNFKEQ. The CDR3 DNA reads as TGTGCCAGCAGCCAATCCCTAGCGGGCGAGGGTACGCAGTATTTT. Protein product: CASSQSLAGEGTQYF.

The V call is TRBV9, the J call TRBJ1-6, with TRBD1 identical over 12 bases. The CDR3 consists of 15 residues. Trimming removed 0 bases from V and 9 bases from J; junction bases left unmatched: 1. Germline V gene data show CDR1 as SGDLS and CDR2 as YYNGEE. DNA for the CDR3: TGTGCCAGCAGCGTAGGGGACAGGGGGCCTTCACCCCTCCACTTT. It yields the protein CASSVGDRGPSPLHF.

The CDR3 DNA reads as TGTGCCAGCAGCTCAGCGGGAGTAGCCAAAAACATTCAGTACTTC. This translates into CASSSAGVAKNIQYF. This sequence joins TRBV6-2 or TRBV6-3 and TRBJ2-4; 8 nucleotides line up with TRBD2. The V gene end was trimmed by 6 bases and the J gene end by 0 bases; junction bases not matched to a gene: 4. CDR1 is MNHEY and CDR2 is SVGEGT in the germline V gene. The CDR3 has 15 amino acids.

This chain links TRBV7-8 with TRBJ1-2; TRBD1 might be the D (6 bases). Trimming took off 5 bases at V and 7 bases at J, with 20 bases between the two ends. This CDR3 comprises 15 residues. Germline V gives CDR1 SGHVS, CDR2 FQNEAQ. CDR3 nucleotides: TGTGCCAGCAGCCTCCAGTTACAGGGTCGGAGTGGCTACACCTTC. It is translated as CASSLQLQGRSGYTF.

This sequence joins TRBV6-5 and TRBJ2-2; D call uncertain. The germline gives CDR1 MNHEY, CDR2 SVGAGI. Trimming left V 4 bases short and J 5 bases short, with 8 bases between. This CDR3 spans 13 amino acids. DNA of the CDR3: TGTGCCAGCAGTTCCGACACAACCGGGGAGCTGTTTTTT. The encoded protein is CASSSDTTGELFF.

The CDR3 is CASSAQVYSYEQYF. The CDR3 bases are TGTGCCAGCAGCGCCCAGGTGTACTCCTACGAGCAGTACTTC. The chain carries TRBV7-6 and TRBJ2-7; D unresolved. The CDR3 sequence is 14 residues long. Trimming cost V 5 bases and J 0 bases, with 11 bases left between them. Per the germline V gene, CDR1 is SGHVS and CDR2 is FNYEAQ.

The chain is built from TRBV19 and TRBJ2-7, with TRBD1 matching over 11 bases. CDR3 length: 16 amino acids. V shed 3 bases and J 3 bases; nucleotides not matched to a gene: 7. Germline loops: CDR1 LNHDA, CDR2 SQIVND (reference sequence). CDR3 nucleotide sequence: TGTGCCAGTAGTATGGCCCGGGACAGGGGGGGCTACGAGCAGTACTTC. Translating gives CASSMARDRGGYEQYF.